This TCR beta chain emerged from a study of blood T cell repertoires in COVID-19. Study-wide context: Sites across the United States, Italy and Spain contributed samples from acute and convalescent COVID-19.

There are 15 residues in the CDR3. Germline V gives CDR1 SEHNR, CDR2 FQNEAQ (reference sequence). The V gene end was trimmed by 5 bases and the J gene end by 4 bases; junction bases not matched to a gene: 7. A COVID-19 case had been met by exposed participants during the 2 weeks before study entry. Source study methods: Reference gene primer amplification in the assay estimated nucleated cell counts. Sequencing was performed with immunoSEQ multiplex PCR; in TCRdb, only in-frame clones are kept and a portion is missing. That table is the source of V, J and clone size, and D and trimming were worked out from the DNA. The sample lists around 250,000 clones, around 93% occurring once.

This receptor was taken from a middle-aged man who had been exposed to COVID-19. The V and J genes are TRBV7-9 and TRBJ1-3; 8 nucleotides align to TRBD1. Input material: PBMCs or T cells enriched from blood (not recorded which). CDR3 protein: CASSGDRGLGNTIYF. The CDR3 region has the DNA TGTGCCAGCAGCGGAGACAGGGGCCTAGGAAACACCATATATTTT.